The clone carrying this TCR beta chain was observed a handful of times. The entry originates in a study of blood T cell repertoires in COVID-19. Someone with COVID-19 had been met by exposed participants within 2 weeks before study entry. The CDR3 runs 16 residues. The germline V gene has CDR1 SNHLY and CDR2 FYNNEI. Unmatched junction bases numbered 8, after V lost 5 bases and J lost 2 bases. Methods used by the authors: How many nucleated cells were present was estimated from reference gene primer amplification. Assay used: immunoSEQ multiplex PCR; TCRdb lists only in-frame clones, some missing. D and trimming come from the DNA, and the V and J calls and clone size come from that table. The sample has approximately 220,000 clones, about 83% seen once.

The sequence came from a woman aged 45 to 65 who had been exposed to COVID-19. This chain links TRBV2 with TRBJ1-3; TRBD1 agrees at 8 bases. The material sequenced was PBMCs or T cells enriched from blood (not recorded which). Written as DNA, the CDR3 is TGTGCCAGCAGTCCCACCGGGACAGGCCCTGGAAACACCATATATTTT. Translation gives CASSPTGTGPGNTIYF.